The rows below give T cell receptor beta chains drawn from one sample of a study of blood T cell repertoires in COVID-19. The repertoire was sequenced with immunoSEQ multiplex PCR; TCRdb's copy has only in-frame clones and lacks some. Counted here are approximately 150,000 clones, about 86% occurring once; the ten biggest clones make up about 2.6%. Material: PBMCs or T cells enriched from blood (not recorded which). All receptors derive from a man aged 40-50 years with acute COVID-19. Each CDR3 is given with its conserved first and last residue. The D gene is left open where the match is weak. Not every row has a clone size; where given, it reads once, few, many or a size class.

CASSITLTGHNGYTF | TGTGCCAGTAGTATAACCCTCACAGGGCACAATGGCTACACCTTC | TRBJ1-2 | - | TRBV19 | -
CASTPQGLGNQPQHF | TGTGCCAGCACCCCCCAGGGTCTTGGTAATCAGCCCCAGCATTTT | TRBJ1-5 | - | TRBV27 | few
CAISPDGNNEQFF | TGTGCCATCAGCCCCGACGGGAACAATGAGCAGTTCTTC | TRBJ2-1 | - | TRBV10-3 | once
CASSKGGDGSYEQYF | TGTGCCAGCAGCAAGGGAGGGGACGGCTCCTACGAGCAGTACTTC | TRBJ2-7 | - | TRBV21-1 | -
CASTRAGASASPLHF | TGTGCCAGCACCCGAGCTGGGGCCTCGGCTTCACCCCTCCACTTT | TRBJ1-6 | - | TRBV6-5 | -
CASSLDQGWELFF | TGTGCCAGCAGCTTAGATCAGGGCTGGGAGCTGTTTTTT | TRBJ2-2 | - | TRBV11-2 | few
CASSDQREPTYEQYF | TGTGCCAGCAGTGACCAGCGGGAGCCAACCTACGAGCAGTACTTC | TRBJ2-7 | TRBD2 | TRBV25-1 | few
CASSLDTSGGADTQYF | TGTGCCAGCAGCTTAGACACTAGCGGGGGGGCAGATACGCAGTATTTT | TRBJ2-3 | TRBD2 | TRBV7-9 | -
CASSSGTSYEQYF | TGTGCCAGTAGTAGCGGGACCTCCTACGAGCAGTACTTC | TRBJ2-7 | - | TRBV19 | once
CASLSGYEQYF | TGTGCCTCATTAAGCGGGTACGAGCAGTACTTC | TRBJ2-7 | - | TRBV28 | -
CASSPPQGEKLFF | TGTGCCAGCAGCCCCCCGCAGGGTGAAAAACTGTTTTTT | TRBJ1-4 | - | TRBV9 | -
CARETALEGALSSYNEQFF | TGTGCCAGGGAGACGGCCCTAGAGGGTGCGTTGAGCTCCTACAATGAGCAGTTCTTC | TRBJ2-1 | - | TRBV9 | -
CASSVAPVSGTGGVYGYTF | TGTGCCAGCAGCGTGGCGCCGGTGTCCGGGACAGGGGGCGTCTATGGCTACACCTTC | TRBJ1-2 | TRBD1 | TRBV9 | -
CASSSRTGASANEKLFF | TGTGCCAGCTCATCCCGGACAGGGGCGAGCGCTAATGAAAAACTGTTTTTT | TRBJ1-4 | TRBD1 | TRBV18 | -
CASSLAGGRSNEKLFF | TGCGCCAGCAGCTTGGCCGGAGGACGGTCTAATGAAAAACTGTTTTTT | TRBJ1-4 | - | TRBV5-1 | -
CASSSSTGTGYTF | TGTGCCAGCAGCTCCTCGACAGGGACAGGCTACACCTTC | TRBJ1-2 | TRBD1 | TRBV7-9 | -
CASSPTGESNQPQHF | TGTGCCAGCTCGCCGACAGGAGAAAGCAATCAGCCCCAGCATTTT | TRBJ1-5 | - | TRBV18 | -